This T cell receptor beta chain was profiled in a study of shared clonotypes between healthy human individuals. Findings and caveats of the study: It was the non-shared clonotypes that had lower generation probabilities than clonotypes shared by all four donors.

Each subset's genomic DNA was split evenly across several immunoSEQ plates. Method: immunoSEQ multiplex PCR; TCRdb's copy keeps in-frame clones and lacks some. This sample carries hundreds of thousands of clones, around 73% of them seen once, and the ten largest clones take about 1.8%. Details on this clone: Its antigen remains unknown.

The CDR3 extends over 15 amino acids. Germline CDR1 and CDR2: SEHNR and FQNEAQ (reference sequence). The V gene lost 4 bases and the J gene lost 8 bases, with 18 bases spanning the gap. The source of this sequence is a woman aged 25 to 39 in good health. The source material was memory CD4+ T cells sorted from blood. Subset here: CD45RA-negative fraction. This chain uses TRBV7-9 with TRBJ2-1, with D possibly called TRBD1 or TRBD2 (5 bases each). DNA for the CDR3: TGTGCCAGCAGCTCATGGGGGATGGGTATATATGAGCAGTTCTTC. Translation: CASSSWGMGIYEQFF.